The TCR beta chain under discussion was sequenced for a study of T cell responses to AZD1222 COVID-19 vaccine (dated by TCRdb to 2020 to 2022). In terms of the full investigation: TCR sequencing was performed for more than 230 trial participants, of whom about 200 were given two doses of AZD1222 and about 25 were given two doses of MenACWY control vaccine. Trial participants were enrolled by age into subgroups of 18-55, 56-69 and 70-plus years, and around 150, 28 and 57 TCR-sequenced participants, respectively, were included in these subgroups.

Paper-wide results and their limitations: The vaccine-associated CD4 TCRs covered the entire spike protein, and the dominant responses fell in regions 160-218 and 743-854. Participants were mostly white British, with more females than males. The authors suggested clonal diversity may have been underestimated. No day 14 peak-response samples were available, so repertoires were characterized only after the peak T cell response. Nearly half of unique spike-specific TCRs reportedly recognized epitopes outside regions mutated in the B.1.351 and B.1.1.7 variants. Only a handful of AZD1222 recipients were SARS-CoV-2 seropositive at baseline, limiting conclusions about previously exposed vaccinees. Spike-specific TCR breadth and depth rose significantly after two AZD1222 doses compared with day 0 and with MenACWY recipients. The 56-69-year group was small, and its depth increase did not reach significance, likely because of low power.

In light of the paper, this sample's time point label describes: baseline before first vaccination. This sample's treatment or condition label indicates: meningococcal conjugate vaccine given as trial control. Samples from vaccinated people were obtained from the UK trials COV001 and COV002, which included a single-blind randomized controlled phase 2/3 trial of AZD1222 (ChAdOx1 nCoV-19) in healthy adults. Trial participant PBMC samples were collected at day 0 and day 28 after the second dose for TCRbeta chain sequencing. The CDR3 regions of human TCRbeta chains were analyzed by immunosequencing. Per the source publication's procedure: Repertoire TCRs were checked for matches against a reference library of SARS-CoV-2-specific TCRs that had been generated using the MIRA antigen-specificity platform. Breadth meant the fraction of unique TCRs that were SARS-CoV-2-associated, whereas depth meant the fraction of total T cells that were SARS-CoV-2-associated. Using the MIRA data, each spike-specific TCR was assigned both to the spike region to which the TCR was reactive and to a CD4 or CD8 class. Log10-transformed breadth and depth values were compared by one-way ANOVA with Sidak's multiple comparisons tests. The source is immuneACCESS, and TCRdb retained only in-frame sequences with V and J called. Part of the clones is not carried over; for the studies checked, unresolved V genes explain less than half of this, and the remainder is unexplained. V and J calls and clone size follow that table, whereas D and trimming were derived from the DNA. Present in this sample are hundreds of thousands of clones, under 95% of which were seen just once. The top ten clonotypes cover approximately 1% of the sample.

Concerning this clone: Its antigen is currently not known. The record has no base qualities; no much larger clone is one base away.

V and J are truncated by 4 bases and 3 bases respectively, leaving an intervening sequence of 20 bases. The germline V gene specifies MNHEY as CDR1 and SVGEGT as CDR2. Including cysteine and phenylalanine, the CDR3 has 17 amino acids. The entry retains the CDR3 DNA only, 51 bases that are in frame from base 1. The chain is assembled from TRBV6-2 or TRBV6-3 and TRBJ2-3, with no D gene named confidently. This receptor was obtained from an adult in good health. Here the sequenced sample was peripheral blood, taken on day 0 of MenACWY control vaccination. The DNA is as follows: TGTGCCAGCAGTTTCGAGTTAGCAAAAAGTGGGACAGATACGCAGTATTTT. It translates to CASSFELAKSGTDTQYF.